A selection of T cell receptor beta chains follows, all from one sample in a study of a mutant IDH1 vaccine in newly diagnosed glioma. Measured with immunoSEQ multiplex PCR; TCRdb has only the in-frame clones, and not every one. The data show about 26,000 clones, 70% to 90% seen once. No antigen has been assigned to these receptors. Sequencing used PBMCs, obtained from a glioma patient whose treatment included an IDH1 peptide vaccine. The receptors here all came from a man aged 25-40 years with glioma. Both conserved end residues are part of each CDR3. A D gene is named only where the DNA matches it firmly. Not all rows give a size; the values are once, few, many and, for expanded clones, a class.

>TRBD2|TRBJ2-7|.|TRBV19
TGTGCCAGTAGTATAGGGCTAGCGGGAGGATACGAGCAGTACTTC
CASSIGLAGGYEQYF
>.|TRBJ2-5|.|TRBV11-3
TGTGCCAGCAGCTTAGGTGATCGGGAGACCCAGTACTTC
CASSLGDRETQYF
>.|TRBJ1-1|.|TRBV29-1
TGCAGCGATGGGGTACCGAACACTGAAGCTTTCTTT
CSDGVPNTEAFF
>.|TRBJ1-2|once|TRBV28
TGTGCCAGCAGTTTAATGGGGCGGGCTGGCTACACCTTC
CASSLMGRAGYTF
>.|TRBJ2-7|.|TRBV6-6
TGTGCCAGCACCGAAGGGGACCGCCTACCCTACGAGCAGTACTTC
CASTEGDRLPYEQYF
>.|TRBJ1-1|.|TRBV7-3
TGTGCCAGCAGCCCCACGGGGTGGCCCCTGGGCGCTGAAGCTTTCTTT
CASSPTGWPLGAEAFF
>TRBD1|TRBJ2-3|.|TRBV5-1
TGCGCCAGCGCATCCGGGACAGGGGGGACAGATACGCAGTATTTT
CASASGTGGTDTQYF
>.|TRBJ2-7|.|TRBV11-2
TGTGCCAGCAGCATCGACCGGGGCTACGAGCAGTACTTC
CASSIDRGYEQYF
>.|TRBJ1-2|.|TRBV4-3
TGCGCCAGCAGCCAAGAAGGCGGAGCTAACTATGGCTACACCTTC
CASSQEGGANYGYTF
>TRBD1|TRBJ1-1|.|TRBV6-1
TGTGCCAGCAGGACAGGGAGGCACACTGAAGCTTTCTTT
CASRTGRHTEAFF
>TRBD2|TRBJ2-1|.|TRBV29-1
TGCAGGGCGGGAGACAATGAGCAGTTCTTC
CRAGDNEQFF
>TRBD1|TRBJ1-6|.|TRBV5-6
TGTGCCAGCAGCTTGATGCAGGGGGAGAATTCACCCCTCCACTTT
CASSLMQGENSPLHF
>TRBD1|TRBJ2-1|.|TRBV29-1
TGCAGCGTCCCCGGACAGGGAAGCAATGAGCAGTTCTTC
CSVPGQGSNEQFF
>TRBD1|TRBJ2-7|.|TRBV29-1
TGCAGCGTTGAAGTCGTGACAGGGTCGGAGCAGTACTTC
CSVEVVTGSEQYF
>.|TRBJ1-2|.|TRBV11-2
TGTGCCAGCAGCTTAGGGCCGACCTACACCTTC
CASSLGPTYTF
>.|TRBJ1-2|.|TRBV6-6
TGTGCCAGCAGTTACGCGGCCGATTCTAACTATGGCTACACCTTC
CASSYAADSNYGYTF
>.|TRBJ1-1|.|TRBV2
TGTGCCAGCGGGACCCGATGGGGGTGGGGGGCCACTGAAGCTTTCTTT
CASGTRWGWGATEAFF
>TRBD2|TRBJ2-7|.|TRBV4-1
TGCGCCAGCAGCCAACGGATCCTAGCGGTCGAGCAGTACTTC
CASSQRILAVEQYF
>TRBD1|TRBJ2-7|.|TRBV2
TGTGCCAGCAGGGGACAGGGGCGCTACGAGCAGTACTTC
CASRGQGRYEQYF
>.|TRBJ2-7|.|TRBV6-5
TGTGCCGCCACAGGAAACACCTACGAGCAGTACTTC
CAATGNTYEQYF
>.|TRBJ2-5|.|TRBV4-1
TGCGCCAGCAGCCAAGAAGGGGTCGGGGGAAGCGGGACCCAGTACTTC
CASSQEGVGGSGTQYF
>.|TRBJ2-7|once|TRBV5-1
TGCGCCAGCAGCTTGGAGCAGAGGGACGAGCAGTACTTC
CASSLEQRDEQYF
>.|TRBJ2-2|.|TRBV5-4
TGTGCCAGCAGCTTAGGAAGTACCGGGGAGCTGTTTTTT
CASSLGSTGELFF
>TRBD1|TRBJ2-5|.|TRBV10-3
TGTGCCATCAGTGAGTCGATTTCAGGGACAGGGCAAGAGACCCAGTACTTC
CAISESISGTGQETQYF
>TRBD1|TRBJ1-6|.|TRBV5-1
TGCGCCAGCAGTCGCGAGGGGGCATCTAATTCACCCCTCCACTTT
CASSREGASNSPLHF
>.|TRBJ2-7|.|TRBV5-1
TGCGCCAGCAGCTTGCGGGACGGCGGGCCCTACGAGCAGTACTTC
CASSLRDGGPYEQYF
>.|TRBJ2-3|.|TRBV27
TGTGCCAGCAGTTTCCAAGGGCTAAGCACAGATACGCAGTATTTT
CASSFQGLSTDTQYF
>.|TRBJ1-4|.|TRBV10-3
TGTGCCATCAGTGAGACAGGAAGTGAAAAACTGTTTTTT
CAISETGSEKLFF
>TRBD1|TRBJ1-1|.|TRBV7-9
TGTGCGGCGAAGGGGGCGACTGAAGCTTTCTTT
CAAKGATEAFF
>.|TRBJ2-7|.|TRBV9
TGTGCCAGCAGCGTAGCTGGCCAAGGGTACTACGAGCAGTACTTC
CASSVAGQGYYEQYF
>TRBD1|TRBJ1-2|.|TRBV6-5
TGTGCCAGCATGGGGGCAGGGGGAAGCAACTATGGCTACACCTTC
CASMGAGGSNYGYTF
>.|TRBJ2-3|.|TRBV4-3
TGCGCCAGCAGCCCGGTCCCAACGGGGGTCACAGATACGCAGTATTTT
CASSPVPTGVTDTQYF
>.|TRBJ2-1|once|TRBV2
TGTGCCAGCAGTGAAGGTACAGTATACAATGAGCAGTTCTTC
CASSEGTVYNEQFF
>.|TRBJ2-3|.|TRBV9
TGTGCCAGCAGCGTAGATGTGGGAGGAAGACCCACAGATACGCAGTATTTT
CASSVDVGGRPTDTQYF
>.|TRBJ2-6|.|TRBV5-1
TGCGCCAGCAGCCCATCCTCTGGGGCCAACGTCCTGACTTTC
CASSPSSGANVLTF
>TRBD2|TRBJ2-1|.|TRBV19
TGTGCCAGTAGTCGGGGTAGCGGGGCTATCAATGAGCAGTTCTTC
CASSRGSGAINEQFF
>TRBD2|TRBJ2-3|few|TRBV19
TGTGCCAGTAGTATAGGGACCGGGACTAGCGAAACAGATACGCAGTATTTT
CASSIGTGTSETDTQYF
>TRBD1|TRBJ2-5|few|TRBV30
TGTGCCTGGGGGACAGGGGATGAAGAGACCCAGTACTTC
CAWGTGDEETQYF
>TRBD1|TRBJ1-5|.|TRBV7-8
TGTGCCAGCAGCTTAGGTATTCGTCGGCGACAGGGAAATCAGCCCCAGCATTTT
CASSLGIRRRQGNQPQHF
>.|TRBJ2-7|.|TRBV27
TGTGCCAGCAGTTTAGGGGCAGGGCGCGAGCAGTACTTC
CASSLGAGREQYF
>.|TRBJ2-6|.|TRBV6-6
TGTGCCAGCAGTTACCCCCAATTATCTGGGGCCAACGTCCTGACTTTC
CASSYPQLSGANVLTF
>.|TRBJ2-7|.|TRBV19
TGTGCCAGTAGTATAGAGGCATGGAGCTCCTACGAGCAGTACTTC
CASSIEAWSSYEQYF
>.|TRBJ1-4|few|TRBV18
TGTGCCAGCTCACCAGATCAGGGTGAAAAACTGTTTTTT
CASSPDQGEKLFF
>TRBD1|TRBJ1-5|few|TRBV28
TGTGCCAGCAGCCCCCGGGACAGGGGTTATCAGCCCCAGCATTTT
CASSPRDRGYQPQHF
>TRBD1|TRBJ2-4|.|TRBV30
TGTGCCTTTACGGACAGGGGGCAAGCCAAAAACATTCAGTACTTC
CAFTDRGQAKNIQYF
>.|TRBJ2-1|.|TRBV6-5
TGTGCCAGCAGTTACTCCGAAGACAATGAGCAGTTCTTC
CASSYSEDNEQFF
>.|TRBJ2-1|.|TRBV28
TGTGCCAGCAGTATCCCAACTGCAGGTGAGCAGTTCTTC
CASSIPTAGEQFF
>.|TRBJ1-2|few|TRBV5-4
TGTGCCAGCAGCTTGGAAGGGGGGCTAATCTATGGCTACACCTTC
CASSLEGGLIYGYTF